This T cell receptor (beta chain) was identified during a study of cytomegalovirus exposure and HLA in healthy donors. On this clone: Its antigen is not known.

It was with 60 Vbeta and 13 Jbeta primers that the PCR ran. Assay used: immunoSEQ multiplex PCR; TCRdb lists only in-frame clones, some missing. The sample has over 150,000 clones; around 88% are singletons. Study-level points and caveats: For most subjects, TCR beta sequences were reported to predict HLA-A and HLA-B alleles with accuracy. Most TCRs appeared rarely, but some public TCRs recurred in many donors. The study recorded about 160 TCR beta chains that were cytomegalovirus-associated.

This receptor was identified in a woman aged 30 to 39 in good health and CMV-seronegative. The sequenced sample consisted of PBMCs.

The CDR3 is CASSPRTGIISYNEQFF. DNA for the CDR3: TGTGCCAGCAGCCCCCGGACAGGGATAATCTCCTACAATGAGCAGTTCTTC. The genes are TRBV28 and TRBJ2-1, with 8 bases fitting TRBD1. CDR1 and CDR2 from the germline V gene are MDHEN and SYDVKM. The CDR3 spans 17 residues. V lost 6 bases, J lost 0 bases, and 10 bases stayed unmatched.